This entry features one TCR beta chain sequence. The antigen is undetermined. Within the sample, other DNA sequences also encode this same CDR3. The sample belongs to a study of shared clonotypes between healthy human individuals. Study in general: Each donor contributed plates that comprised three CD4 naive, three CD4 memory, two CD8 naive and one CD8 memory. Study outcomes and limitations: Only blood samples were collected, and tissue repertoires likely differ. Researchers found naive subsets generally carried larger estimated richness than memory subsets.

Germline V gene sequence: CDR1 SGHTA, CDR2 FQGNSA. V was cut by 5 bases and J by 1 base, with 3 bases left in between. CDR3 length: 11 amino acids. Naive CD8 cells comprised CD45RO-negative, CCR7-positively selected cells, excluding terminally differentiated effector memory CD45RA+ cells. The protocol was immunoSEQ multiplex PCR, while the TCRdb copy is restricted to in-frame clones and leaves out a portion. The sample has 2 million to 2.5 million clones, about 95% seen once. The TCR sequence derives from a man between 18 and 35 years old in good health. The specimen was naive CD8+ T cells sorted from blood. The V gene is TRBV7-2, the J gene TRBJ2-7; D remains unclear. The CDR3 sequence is CASSTSYEQYF. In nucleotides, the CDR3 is TGTGCCAGCAGCACGTCCTACGAGCAGTACTTC.